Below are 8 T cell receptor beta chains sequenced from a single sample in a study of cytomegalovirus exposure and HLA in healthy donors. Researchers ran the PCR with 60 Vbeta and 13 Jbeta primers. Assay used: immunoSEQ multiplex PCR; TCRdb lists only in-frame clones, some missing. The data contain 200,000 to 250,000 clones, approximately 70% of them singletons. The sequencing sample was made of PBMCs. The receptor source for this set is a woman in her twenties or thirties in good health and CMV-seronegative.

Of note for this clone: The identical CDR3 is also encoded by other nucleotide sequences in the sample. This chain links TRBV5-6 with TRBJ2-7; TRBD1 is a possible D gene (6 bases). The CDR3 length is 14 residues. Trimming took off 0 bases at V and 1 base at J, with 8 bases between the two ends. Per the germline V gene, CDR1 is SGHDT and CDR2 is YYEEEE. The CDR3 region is CASSLGRGSYEQYF. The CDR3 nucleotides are TGTGCCAGCAGCTTGGGCAGGGGATCCTACGAGCAGTACTTC.

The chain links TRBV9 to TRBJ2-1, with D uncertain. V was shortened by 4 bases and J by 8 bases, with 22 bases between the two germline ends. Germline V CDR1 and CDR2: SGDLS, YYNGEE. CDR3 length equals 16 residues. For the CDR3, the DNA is TGTGCCAGCAGCCCTAGAGCCGTCCCCGATGGCGATGAGCAGTTCTTC. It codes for CASSPRAVPDGDEQFF.

CDR3 protein: CASSPRLEQDNQPQHF. DNA of the CDR3: TGTGCCAGTAGTCCCCGGCTAGAACAGGACAATCAGCCCCAGCATTTT. The V and J genes are TRBV19 and TRBJ1-5, with D perhaps matching TRBD1 (5 bases). CDR1 LNHDA and CDR2 SQIVND come from the germline V gene (reference sequence). V lost 5 bases to trimming and J lost 3 bases, with 17 bases between them. The CDR3 has 16 amino acids.

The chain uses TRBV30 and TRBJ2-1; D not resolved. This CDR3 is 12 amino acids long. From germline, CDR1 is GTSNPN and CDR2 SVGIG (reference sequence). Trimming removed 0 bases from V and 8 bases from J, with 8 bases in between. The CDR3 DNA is TGTGCCTGGAGTGTTCAGTTTGATGAGCAGTTCTTC. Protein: CAWSVQFDEQFF.

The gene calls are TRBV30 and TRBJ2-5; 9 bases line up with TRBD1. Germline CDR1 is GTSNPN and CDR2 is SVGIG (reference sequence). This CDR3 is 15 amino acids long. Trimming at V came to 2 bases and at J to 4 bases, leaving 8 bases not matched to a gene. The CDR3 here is CAWSIGTGPRETQYF. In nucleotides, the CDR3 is TGTGCCTGGAGTATCGGGACAGGGCCACGAGAGACCCAGTACTTC.

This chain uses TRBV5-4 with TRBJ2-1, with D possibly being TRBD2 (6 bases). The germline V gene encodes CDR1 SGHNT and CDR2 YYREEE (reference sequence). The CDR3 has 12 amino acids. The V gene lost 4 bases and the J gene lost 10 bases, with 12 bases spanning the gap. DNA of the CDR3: TGTGCCAGCAGCCATGGAGGGCCCGAGCAGTTCTTC. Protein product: CASSHGGPEQFF.

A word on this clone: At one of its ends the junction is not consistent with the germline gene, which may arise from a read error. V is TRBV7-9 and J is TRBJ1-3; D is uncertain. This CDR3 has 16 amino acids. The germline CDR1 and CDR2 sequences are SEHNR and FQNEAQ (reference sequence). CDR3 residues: CSSSAAGSYSGNTIYF. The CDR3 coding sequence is TGTTCCAGCAGCGCCGCCGGGTCTTACTCTGGAAACACCATATATTTT.

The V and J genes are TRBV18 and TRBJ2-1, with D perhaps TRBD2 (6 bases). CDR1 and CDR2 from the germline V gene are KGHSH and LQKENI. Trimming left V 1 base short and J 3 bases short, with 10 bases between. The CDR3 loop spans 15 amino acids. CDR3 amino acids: CASSPLAALYNEQFF. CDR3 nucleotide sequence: TGTGCCAGCTCACCACTAGCGGCACTCTACAATGAGCAGTTCTTC. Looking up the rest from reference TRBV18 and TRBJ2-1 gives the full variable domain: NAGVMQNPRHLVRRRGQEARLRCSPMKGHSHVYWYRQLPEEGLKFMVYLQKENIIDESGMPKERFSAEFPKEGPSILRIQQVVRGDSAAYFCASSPLAALYNEQFFGPGTRLTVL.